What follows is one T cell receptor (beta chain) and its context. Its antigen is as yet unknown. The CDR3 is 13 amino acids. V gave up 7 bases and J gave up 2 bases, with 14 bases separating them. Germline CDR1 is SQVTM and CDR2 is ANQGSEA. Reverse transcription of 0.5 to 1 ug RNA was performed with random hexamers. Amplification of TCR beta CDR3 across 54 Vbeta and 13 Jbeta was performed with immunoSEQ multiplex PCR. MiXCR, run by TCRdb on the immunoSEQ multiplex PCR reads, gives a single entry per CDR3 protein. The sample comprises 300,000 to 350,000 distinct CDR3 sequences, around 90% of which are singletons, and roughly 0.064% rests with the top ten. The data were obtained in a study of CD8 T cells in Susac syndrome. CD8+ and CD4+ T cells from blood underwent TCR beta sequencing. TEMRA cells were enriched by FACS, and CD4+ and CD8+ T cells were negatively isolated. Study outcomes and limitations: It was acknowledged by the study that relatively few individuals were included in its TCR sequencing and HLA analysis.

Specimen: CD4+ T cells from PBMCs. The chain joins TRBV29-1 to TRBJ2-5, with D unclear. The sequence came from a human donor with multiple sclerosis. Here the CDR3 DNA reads TGCAGCGGCTGTAAAGGATTTCAAGAGACCCAGTACTTC. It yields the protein CSGCKGFQETQYF.